A selection of T cell receptor beta chains follows, all from one sample in a study of CD8 T cells in Susac syndrome. One entry per CDR3 protein, called by TCRdb with MiXCR from the immunoSEQ multiplex PCR reads. Of 92,000 or so distinct CDR3 sequences listed, 95% to 97% were seen once; the top ten hold roughly 0.68%. Sequences were obtained from CD8+ T cells from PBMCs. The receptor set was obtained from a human donor with Susac syndrome. Both conserved end residues are part of each CDR3. A D gene is named only where the DNA matches it firmly. For some rows the clone size is stated as once, few or many, or as a class when expanded; others skip it.

j_call,v_call,clone_size,d_call,cdr3_aa,cdr3_nt
TRBJ2-5,TRBV2,NA,TRBD2,CASSRTSGGRETQYF,TGTGCCAGCAGTAGGACTAGCGGGGGGCGGGAGACCCAGTACTTC
TRBJ1-1,TRBV15,NA,NA,CATSRELPNTEAFF,TGTGCCACCAGCAGAGAACTACCGAACACTGAAGCTTTCTTT
TRBJ2-3,TRBV15,NA,NA,CATSRDRDSGDTQYF,TGTGCCACCAGCAGAGATAGGGACTCGGGGGATACGCAGTATTTT
TRBJ2-5,TRBV5-1,once,NA,CASSLDTTGETQYF,TGCGCCAGCAGCTTGGACACCACGGGAGAGACCCAGTACTTC
TRBJ2-2,TRBV13,NA,NA,CASSPGGDTGELFF,TGTGCCAGCAGTCCAGGGGGGGACACCGGGGAGCTGTTTTTT
TRBJ1-5,TRBV6-2/TRBV6-3,NA,NA,CASERGAGSGQPQHF,TGTGCCAGCGAACGGGGCGCAGGGTCGGGTCAGCCCCAGCATTTT
TRBJ1-1,TRBV18,NA,TRBD1,CASSPTGVVGAFF,TGTGCCAGCTCACCAACAGGGGTGGTGGGAGCTTTCTTT
TRBJ2-1,TRBV11-3,NA,NA,CASSPGLNNEQFF,TGTGCCAGCAGTCCCGGACTGAACAATGAGCAGTTCTTC
TRBJ2-5,TRBV5-1,NA,TRBD1,CASSNRGAYQETQYF,TGCGCCAGCAGTAACAGGGGGGCGTACCAAGAGACCCAGTACTTC
TRBJ2-5,TRBV6-5,NA,NA,CASSFRDSQETQYF,TGTGCCAGCAGTTTCAGGGACTCCCAAGAGACCCAGTACTTC
TRBJ1-6,TRBV25-1,NA,TRBD1,CASMGTGNSPLHF,TGTGCCAGCATGGGGACAGGGAATTCACCCCTCCACTTT
TRBJ2-7,TRBV18,NA,NA,CASSPGHAYEQYF,TGTGCCAGCTCACCCGGCCACGCCTACGAGCAGTACTTC
TRBJ2-1,TRBV5-1,NA,NA,CASSLGLGLRTQFF,TGCGCCAGCAGCTTGGGGCTCGGGCTACGAACGCAGTTCTTC
TRBJ2-3,TRBV4-3,once,TRBD1,CASSQESGGQGTDTQYF,TGCGCCAGCAGCCAAGAATCTGGGGGACAGGGTACGGATACGCAGTATTTT
TRBJ2-7,TRBV20-1,NA,TRBD1,CSADPTLGDRVAYEQYF,TGCAGTGCCGATCCGACCCTAGGGGACAGGGTCGCATACGAGCAGTACTTC
TRBJ1-2,TRBV29-1,NA,NA,CSVHRDWDWGYTF,TGCAGCGTGCACCGGGACTGGGATTGGGGCTACACCTTC
TRBJ2-3,TRBV30,NA,TRBD1,CAWRTGGRADTQYF,TGTGCCTGGAGGACAGGGGGGCGCGCAGATACGCAGTATTTT
TRBJ2-7,TRBV28,NA,NA,CASNPGNYEQYF,TGTGCCAGCAATCCGGGGAACTACGAGCAGTACTTC
TRBJ1-3,TRBV15,NA,NA,CATSRENSGNTIYF,TGTGCCACCAGCAGGGAAAACTCTGGAAACACCATATATTTT
TRBJ1-4,TRBV5-4,NA,NA,CASSTGATNEKLFF,TGTGCCAGCAGCACGGGGGCAACTAATGAAAAACTGTTTTTT
TRBJ1-2,TRBV13,NA,NA,CASSPGQGFANYGYTF,TGTGCCAGCAGCCCGGGCCAGGGATTTGCGAACTATGGCTACACCTTC
TRBJ2-3,TRBV9,NA,NA,CASSVTGGNTDTQYF,TGTGCCAGCAGCGTAACTGGGGGAAACACAGATACGCAGTATTTT
TRBJ1-1,TRBV5-6,NA,NA,CASSLGSSAEAFF,TGTGCCAGCAGCTTGGGCAGCTCCGCTGAAGCTTTCTTT
TRBJ1-3,TRBV4-2,NA,NA,CASSASRSGNTIYF,TGTGCCAGCAGTGCTTCGCGTTCTGGAAACACCATATATTTT
TRBJ2-7,TRBV20-1,NA,TRBD2,CSARDPGGGGYEQYF,TGCAGTGCTAGAGATCCGGGGGGGGGTGGCTACGAGCAGTACTTC
TRBJ2-1,TRBV5-4,NA,NA,CASSPTGGTYNEQFF,TGTGCCAGCTCCCCCACCGGGGGAACCTACAATGAGCAGTTCTTC
TRBJ2-3,TRBV20-1,NA,NA,CSARDLGAGSTDTQYF,TGCAGTGCTAGAGATCTTGGGGCCGGTAGCACAGATACGCAGTATTTT
TRBJ2-5,TRBV10-3,NA,NA,CAISDTRARETQYF,TGTGCCATCAGTGACACCAGGGCTCGAGAGACCCAGTACTTC
TRBJ2-5,TRBV15,NA,NA,CATSRDRAEETQYF,TGTGCCACCAGCAGAGATCGGGCTGAAGAGACCCAGTACTTC
TRBJ2-7,TRBV20-1,NA,TRBD1,CSARELSGQSYEQYF,TGCAGTGCTAGAGAGCTCTCGGGACAGTCCTACGAGCAGTACTTC
TRBJ2-7,TRBV25-1,NA,TRBD1,CASRKTGVREQYF,TGTGCCAGCAGAAAGACAGGGGTAAGAGAGCAGTACTTC
TRBJ2-5,TRBV20-1,NA,NA,CSAQIPGTGQETQYF,TGCAGTGCTCAGATACCAGGGACGGGGCAGGAGACCCAGTACTTC
TRBJ2-7,TRBV5-6,NA,NA,CASSPGVVKFYEQYF,TGTGCCAGCAGCCCTGGAGTGGTTAAATTCTACGAGCAGTACTTC
TRBJ2-7,TRBV6-2/TRBV6-3,NA,TRBD2,CASSYSRTSGEYEQYF,TGTGCCAGCAGTTACTCGAGAACTAGCGGGGAGTACGAGCAGTACTTC
TRBJ2-5,TRBV19,NA,NA,CASEQGPQETQYF,TGTGCCAGCGAGCAGGGTCCCCAAGAGACCCAGTACTTC
TRBJ1-1,TRBV20-1,NA,NA,CSASGGLNTEAFF,TGCAGTGCTAGCGGGGGACTGAACACTGAAGCTTTCTTT
TRBJ2-5,TRBV30,NA,NA,CAWSVLGETQYF,TGTGCCTGGAGTGTGTTAGGAGAGACCCAGTACTTC
TRBJ1-6,TRBV11-3,NA,NA,CASSAADSSYNSPLHF,TGTGCCAGCAGCGCCGCTGACAGCTCCTATAATTCACCCCTCCACTTT
TRBJ1-2,TRBV29-1,once,NA,CSVPTGRYDGGYTF,TGCAGCGTTCCAACAGGCCGGTATGATGGGGGCTACACCTTC
TRBJ2-5,TRBV6-2/TRBV6-3,NA,NA,CASSPRVPRETQYF,TGTGCCAGCAGTCCCAGGGTTCCACGAGAGACCCAGTACTTC
TRBJ2-5,TRBV30,NA,TRBD1,CAWEGQSKETQYF,TGTGCCTGGGAGGGACAGTCAAAAGAGACCCAGTACTTC
TRBJ2-1,TRBV25-1,NA,TRBD2,CASSETPGGDNEQFF,TGTGCCAGCAGTGAAACCCCCGGGGGGGATAATGAGCAGTTCTTC